The entry below gives a single TCR beta chain sequence along with its context. The antigen it recognizes is unknown. Base qualities are not recorded, but no much larger clone differs from it by a single base. The data are from a study of Ad26.COV2.S vaccination and SARS-CoV-2 variants (dated by TCRdb to the early 2020s). Broadly, across the study: TCRbeta repertoire sequencing served as the tool for gauging how specific and how broad the SARS-CoV-2-reactive T cell receptors were following Ad26.COV2.S vaccination. A total of 32 samples were included in the TCR-sequenced set, comprising about 20 Ad26.COV2.S vaccine recipients, 5 placebo recipients and 8 SARS-CoV-2 convalescent individuals.

Paper-wide results and their limitations: It was noted by the authors that total T cell responses may have been underestimated by the TCR breadth and depth analyses. Vaccine and placebo recipients had similar non-spike TCR breadth, a finding consistent with the vaccine containing only spike. Compared with placebo recipients, Ad26.COV2.S recipients showed higher spike-specific TCR breadth (P = 0.0014). After vaccination, substantial breadth of spike-specific CD8+ and CD4+ T cell responses was reported.

TCRbeta CDR3 regions were sequenced with the immunoSEQ Assay. After extraction, genomic DNA underwent amplification by bias-controlled multiplex PCR, followed by high-throughput sequencing. The published analysis was carried out like this. Collapsing and filtering of sequences were performed to quantify the absolute abundance of each unique TCRbeta CDR3 region. Usable DNA was measured by amplifying reference genes present in all nucleated cells, and TCRbeta template counts were normalized to that usable DNA to estimate T cell fraction. Repertoire TCRs were annotated as SARS-CoV-2-specific by exact matching of V gene, CDR3 amino acid sequence and J gene to a known reactive TCR set. MIRA supplied the reference SARS-CoV-2 TCR set, which was filtered for enrichment in COVID-19-positive ImmuneCODE repertoires so that public or cross-reactive TCRs were removed. Based on the MIRA antigens, annotated TCRs were further analysed at the level of specific ORF or position within ORF. Breadth was defined as annotated unique rearrangements over total unique productive rearrangements; depth was the summed frequency of those rearrangements. Two-sided Wilcoxon rank-sum tests were used to compare TCR breadth between groups. TCRdb limited this immuneACCESS table to in-frame rearrangements with V and J called. A share of clones is missing; checked studies link under half to unresolved V genes, and the rest is unexplained. The V and J calls and clone size are taken from that table; D and trimming were inferred from the DNA. The sample table lists some 350,000 clones, approximately 90% of them with a count of one. Of the sample, 3.5% to 4.5% falls within the top ten clones.

For CDR1 and CDR2, the germline V gene lists SGHVS and FQNEAQ. V is shortened by 0 bases, J by 5 bases, and the region joining them spans 8 bases. The CDR3 goes from the cysteine to the phenylalanine over 14 residues. Just the 42-base CDR3 DNA is kept, in frame starting at base 1. Sample time point, as interpreted from the label and publication: individuals recovered from natural SARS-CoV-2 infection. The input for sequencing was peripheral blood, taken after recovery from COVID-19. The sequence is built from TRBV7-8 and TRBJ2-1; no D gene can be assigned with confidence. This clonotype was sampled from a human donor who had recovered from COVID-19. Here the CDR3 is given as CASSLAGPHNEQFF. The DNA sequence is TGTGCCAGCAGCTTAGCCGGGCCACACAATGAGCAGTTCTTC.